A selection of T cell receptor beta chains follows, all from one sample in a study of cytomegalovirus exposure and HLA in healthy donors. Method: immunoSEQ multiplex PCR; TCRdb's copy keeps in-frame clones and lacks some. The sample holds 250,000 or so clones, around 90% seen once. Sequencing input: PBMCs. These TCRs come from a girl aged 2 to 10 in good health and CMV-seronegative. The CDR3 runs from the conserved cysteine through the conserved F or W. D genes are given only for firm matches. Expanded clones are given a class, and other clones once, few, many or no size at all.

CDR3: CASSYGEFTEAFF
DNA: TGTGCCAGCAGTTACGGGGAGTTCACTGAAGCTTTCTTT
size: NA
D: NA
V: TRBV6-6
J: TRBJ1-1

CDR3: CASSYSLSGATEQYF
DNA: TGTGCCAGCAGTTACTCTCTTAGCGGTGCTACCGAGCAGTACTTC
size: NA
D: NA
V: TRBV6-5
J: TRBJ2-7

CDR3: CARVRLADQETQYF
DNA: TGTGCCAGGGTAAGGCTAGCCGACCAAGAGACCCAGTACTTC
size: NA
D: NA
V: TRBV21-1
J: TRBJ2-5

CDR3: CASSLAQYGSSYEQYF
DNA: TGTGCCAGCAGCTTAGCGCAGTACGGGAGCTCCTACGAGCAGTACTTC
size: NA
D: NA
V: TRBV7-2
J: TRBJ2-7

CDR3: CASSAGGGKIEKLFF
DNA: TGTGCCAGCAGTGCGGGAGGGGGAAAGATTGAAAAACTGTTTTTT
size: few
D: NA
V: TRBV6-1
J: TRBJ1-4

CDR3: CASSKDLPSPRQAFF
DNA: TGTGCCAGCAGCAAAGACTTGCCCAGCCCTAGGCAGGCTTTCTTT
size: NA
D: NA
V: TRBV21-1
J: TRBJ1-1

CDR3: CASRLDSFTDTQYF
DNA: TGTGCCAGCAGGCTTGACAGTTTCACAGATACGCAGTATTTT
size: NA
D: NA
V: TRBV6-5
J: TRBJ2-3

CDR3: CASSFQGSTEAFF
DNA: TGTGCCAGCAGCTTTCAGGGGAGCACTGAAGCTTTCTTT
size: NA
D: NA
V: TRBV11-3
J: TRBJ1-1

CDR3: CASSSSPGVASSYEQYF
DNA: TGCGCCAGCAGCTCCTCACCTGGGGTAGCGAGCTCCTACGAGCAGTACTTC
size: once
D: NA
V: TRBV5-1
J: TRBJ2-7

CDR3: CASRPRGPDTEAFF
DNA: TGTGCCAGCAGGCCTAGGGGGCCGGACACTGAAGCTTTCTTT
size: NA
D: TRBD1
V: TRBV7-9
J: TRBJ1-1

CDR3: CASSPGGQNTEAFF
DNA: TGCGCCAGCAGCCCCGGAGGGCAGAACACTGAAGCTTTCTTT
size: NA
D: NA
V: TRBV5-1
J: TRBJ1-1

CDR3: CAWSTDSGGAYEQYF
DNA: TGTGCCTGGAGTACCGATAGCGGGGGGGCCTACGAGCAGTACTTC
size: NA
D: TRBD2
V: TRBV30
J: TRBJ2-7

CDR3: CASSPRIGQYGADTQYF
DNA: TGTGCCAGCTCACCACGGATCGGACAGTATGGAGCAGATACGCAGTATTTT
size: NA
D: NA
V: TRBV18
J: TRBJ2-3

CDR3: CASSVGPTDDTGELFF
DNA: TGTGCCAGCAGCGTAGGTCCAACAGACGACACCGGGGAGCTGTTTTTT
size: NA
D: NA
V: TRBV9
J: TRBJ2-2

CDR3: CASSAGNEQFF
DNA: TGTGCCAGTAGTGCGGGGAATGAGCAGTTCTTC
size: NA
D: NA
V: TRBV19
J: TRBJ2-1

CDR3: CSGGQGAVGYTF
DNA: TGCAGCGGGGGACAGGGGGCGGTTGGCTACACCTTC
size: NA
D: TRBD1
V: TRBV29-1
J: TRBJ1-2

CDR3: CASSYGAVQETQYF
DNA: TGTGCCAGCAGTTACGGGGCGGTCCAAGAGACCCAGTACTTC
size: NA
D: NA
V: TRBV6-5
J: TRBJ2-5

CDR3: CATSRRGANYEQYF
DNA: TGTGCCACCAGCAGACGCGGGGCGAACTACGAGCAGTACTTC
size: NA
D: NA
V: TRBV15
J: TRBJ2-7

CDR3: CASSQASGGTDTQYF
DNA: TGTGCCAGCAGCCAGGCTAGCGGGGGGACAGATACGCAGTATTTT
size: NA
D: TRBD2
V: TRBV14
J: TRBJ2-3

CDR3: CASSLEFELYQPQHF
DNA: TGTGCCAGCAGCTTGGAATTCGAGCTCTATCAGCCCCAGCATTTT
size: NA
D: NA
V: TRBV5-5
J: TRBJ1-5

CDR3: CASSLQGGTGELFF
DNA: TGCGCCAGCAGCTTGCAGGGGGGCACCGGGGAGCTGTTTTTT
size: NA
D: NA
V: TRBV5-1
J: TRBJ2-2

CDR3: CASSSDPGQGVYEQYF
DNA: TGTGCCAGTAGCTCAGATCCGGGACAGGGGGTCTACGAGCAGTACTTC
size: NA
D: TRBD1
V: TRBV19
J: TRBJ2-7

CDR3: CASSILGGGYTF
DNA: TGTGCCAGTAGTATCTTGGGGGGAGGCTACACCTTC
size: NA
D: NA
V: TRBV19
J: TRBJ1-2

CDR3: CASSPRQGAWGNTIYF
DNA: TGTGCCAGCAGCCCTAGACAGGGGGCTTGGGGAAACACCATATATTTT
size: NA
D: TRBD1
V: TRBV7-2
J: TRBJ1-3

CDR3: CASSHTLTGKGYTF
DNA: TGCGCCAGCAGCCACACGCTGACAGGGAAAGGCTACACCTTC
size: few
D: TRBD1
V: TRBV4-1
J: TRBJ1-2

CDR3: CASSYRGKNTEAFF
DNA: TGTGCCAGCAGTTACCGGGGGAAGAACACTGAAGCTTTCTTT
size: NA
D: NA
V: TRBV6-5
J: TRBJ1-1

CDR3: CASSLLPSRDRGLRTEAFF
DNA: TGTGCCAGCAGTTTATTGCCGTCCCGGGACAGGGGGCTGAGAACTGAAGCTTTCTTT
size: NA
D: TRBD1
V: TRBV28
J: TRBJ1-1

CDR3: CASTNDRDKPLNTEAFF
DNA: TGTGCCAGTACGAACGACCGGGACAAACCCTTGAACACTGAAGCTTTCTTT
size: NA
D: NA
V: TRBV2
J: TRBJ1-1

CDR3: CASSTQDRVTNEKLFF
DNA: TGTGCCAGCAGTACCCAGGACAGGGTCACTAATGAAAAACTGTTTTTT
size: NA
D: TRBD1
V: TRBV28
J: TRBJ1-4